Described below is a single TCR beta chain sequence and its context. The data were produced by immunoSEQ multiplex PCR, yet TCRdb's version contains in-frame clones alone and is incomplete. The repertoire holds about 240,000 clones, with more than 75% as singletons. The data were taken from a study of blood T cell repertoires in COVID-19. The trim removed 0 bases at V and 12 bases at J, leaving 9 bases unmatched. CDR1 is LNHNV, CDR2 YYDKDF, per germline (reference sequence). The CDR3 length is 15 residues. This clonotype was obtained from an elderly man with acute or convalescent COVID-19. The sequencing sample was made of peripheral blood. J is TRBJ2-4 and V is TRBV15; 9 nucleotides line up with TRBD1. CDR3 amino acids: CATSREEQGARGQYF. The CDR3, as DNA: TGTGCCACCAGCAGAGAAGAACAGGGGGCGCGTGGTCAGTACTTC.